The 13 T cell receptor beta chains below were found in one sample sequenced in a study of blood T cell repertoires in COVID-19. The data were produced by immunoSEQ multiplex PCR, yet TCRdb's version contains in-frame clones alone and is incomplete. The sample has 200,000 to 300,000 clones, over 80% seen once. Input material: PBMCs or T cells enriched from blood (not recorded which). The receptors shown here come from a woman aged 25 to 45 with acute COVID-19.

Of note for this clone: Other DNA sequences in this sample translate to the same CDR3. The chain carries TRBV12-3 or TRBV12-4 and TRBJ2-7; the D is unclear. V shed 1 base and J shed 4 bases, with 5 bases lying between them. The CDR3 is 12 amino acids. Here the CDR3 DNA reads TGTGCCAGCAGTTTAGGAGATTACGAGCAGTACTTC. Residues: CASSLGDYEQYF.

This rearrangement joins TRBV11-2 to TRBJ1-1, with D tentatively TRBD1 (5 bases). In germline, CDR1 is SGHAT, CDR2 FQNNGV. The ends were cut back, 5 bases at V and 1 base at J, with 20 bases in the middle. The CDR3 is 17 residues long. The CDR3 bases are TGTGCCAGCAGCCGAATCAGGGTCCTGGCACAGAACACTGAAGCTTTCTTT. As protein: CASSRIRVLAQNTEAFF. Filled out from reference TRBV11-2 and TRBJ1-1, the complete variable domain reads EAGVAQSPRYKIIEKRQSVAFWCNPISGHATLYWYQQILGQGPKLLIQFQNNGVVDDSQLPKDRFSAERLKGVDSTLKIQPAKLEDSAVYLCASSRIRVLAQNTEAFFGQGTRLTVV.

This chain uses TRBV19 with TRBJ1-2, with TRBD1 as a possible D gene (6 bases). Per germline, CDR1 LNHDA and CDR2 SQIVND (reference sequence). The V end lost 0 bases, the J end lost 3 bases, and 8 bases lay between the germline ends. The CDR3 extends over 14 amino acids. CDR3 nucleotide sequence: TGTGCCAGTAGTATAGAATGGGGGCACTATGGCTACACCTTC. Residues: CASSIEWGHYGYTF.

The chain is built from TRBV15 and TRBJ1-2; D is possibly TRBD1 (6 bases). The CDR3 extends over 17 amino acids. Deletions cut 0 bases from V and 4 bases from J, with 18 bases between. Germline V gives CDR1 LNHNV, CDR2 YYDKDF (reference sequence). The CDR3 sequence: CATSRDTGSRIAYGYTF. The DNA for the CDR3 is TGTGCCACCAGCAGAGATACAGGGTCTCGGATCGCCTATGGCTACACCTTC.

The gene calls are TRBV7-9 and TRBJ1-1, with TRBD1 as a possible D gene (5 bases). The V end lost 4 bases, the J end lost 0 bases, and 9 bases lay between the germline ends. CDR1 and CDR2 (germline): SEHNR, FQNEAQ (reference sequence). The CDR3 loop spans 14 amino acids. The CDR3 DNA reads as TGTGCCAGCAGCTCTACAGGAATGAACACTGAAGCTTTCTTT. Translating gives CASSSTGMNTEAFF. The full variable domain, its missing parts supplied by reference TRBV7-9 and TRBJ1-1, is DTGVSQNPRHKITKRGQNVTFRCDPISEHNRLYWYRQTLGQGPEFLTYFQNEAQLEKSRLLSDRFSAERPKGSFSTLEIQRTEQGDSAMYLCASSSTGMNTEAFFGQGTRLTVV.

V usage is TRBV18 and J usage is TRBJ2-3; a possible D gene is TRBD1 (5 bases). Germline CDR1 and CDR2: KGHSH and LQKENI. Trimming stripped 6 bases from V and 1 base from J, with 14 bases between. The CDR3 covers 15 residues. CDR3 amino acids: CASSQGFSGTDTQYF. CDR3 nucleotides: TGTGCCAGCTCCCAGGGCTTTTCGGGCACAGATACGCAGTATTTT.

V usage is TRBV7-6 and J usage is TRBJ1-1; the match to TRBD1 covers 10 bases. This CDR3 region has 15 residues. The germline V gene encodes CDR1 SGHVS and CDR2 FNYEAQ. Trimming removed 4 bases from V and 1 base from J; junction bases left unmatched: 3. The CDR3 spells CASSSGQGSNTEAFF. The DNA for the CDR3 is TGTGCCAGCAGCTCGGGACAGGGGTCGAACACTGAAGCTTTCTTT.

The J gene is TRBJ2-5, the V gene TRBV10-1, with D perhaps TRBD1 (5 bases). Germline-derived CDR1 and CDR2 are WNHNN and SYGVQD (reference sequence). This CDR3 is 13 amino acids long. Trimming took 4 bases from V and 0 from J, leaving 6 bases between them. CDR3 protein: CASSGQNQETQYF. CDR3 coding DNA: TGCGCCAGCAGTGGACAGAACCAAGAGACCCAGTACTTC.

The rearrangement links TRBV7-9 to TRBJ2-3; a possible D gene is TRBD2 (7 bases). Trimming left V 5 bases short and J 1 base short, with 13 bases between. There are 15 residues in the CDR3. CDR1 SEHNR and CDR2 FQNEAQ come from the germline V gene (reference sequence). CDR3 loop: CASSLGGDGTDTQYF. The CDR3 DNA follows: TGTGCCAGCAGCCTAGGGGGGGATGGCACAGATACGCAGTATTTT. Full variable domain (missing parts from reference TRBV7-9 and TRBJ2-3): DTGVSQNPRHKITKRGQNVTFRCDPISEHNRLYWYRQTLGQGPEFLTYFQNEAQLEKSRLLSDRFSAERPKGSFSTLEIQRTEQGDSAMYLCASSLGGDGTDTQYFGPGTRLTVL.

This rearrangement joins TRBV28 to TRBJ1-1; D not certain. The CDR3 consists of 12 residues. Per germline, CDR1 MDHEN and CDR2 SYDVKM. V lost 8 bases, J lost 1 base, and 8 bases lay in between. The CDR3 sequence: CASGGPNTEAFF. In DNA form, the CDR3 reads TGTGCCAGCGGCGGGCCGAACACTGAAGCTTTCTTT.

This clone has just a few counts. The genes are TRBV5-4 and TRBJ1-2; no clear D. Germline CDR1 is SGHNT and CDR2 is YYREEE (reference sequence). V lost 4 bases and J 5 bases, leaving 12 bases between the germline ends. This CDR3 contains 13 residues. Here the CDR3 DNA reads TGTGCCAGCAGCGGCAGTGGTCTTTATGGCTACACCTTC. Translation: CASSGSGLYGYTF.

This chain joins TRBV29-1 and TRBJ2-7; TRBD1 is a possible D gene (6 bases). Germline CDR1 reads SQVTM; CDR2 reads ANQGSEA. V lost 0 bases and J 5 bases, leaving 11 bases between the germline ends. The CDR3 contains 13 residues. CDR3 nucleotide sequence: TGCAGCGTTGAAGATCGGGCAGGGGACGAGCAGTACTTC. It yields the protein CSVEDRAGDEQYF.

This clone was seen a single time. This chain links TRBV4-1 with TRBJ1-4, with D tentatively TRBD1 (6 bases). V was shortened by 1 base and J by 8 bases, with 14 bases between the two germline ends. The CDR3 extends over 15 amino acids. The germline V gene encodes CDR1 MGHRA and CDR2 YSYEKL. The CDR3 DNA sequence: TGCGCCAGCAGCCAAGTCGGGGGGGCTGGCGAAAAACTGTTTTTT. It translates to CASSQVGGAGEKLFF.